A single sample is the source of the 12 T cell receptor beta chains below, sequenced in a study of T cells in Graves' hyperthyroidism and ophthalmopathy. Amplification yielded TCR beta CDR3 regions, with RNA transcripts as the source. Using the HTBI primer set, a first-round RT-PCR was run on the TCR CDR3. TCRdb re-derived calls from the multiplex PCR reads in MiXCR, one entry per CDR3 protein. The data contain roughly 700,000 distinct CDR3 sequences, around 13% of them singletons. Sequencing was carried out using blood. These receptors came from a woman under 30 with Graves' hyperthyroidism.

V usage is TRBV29-1 and J usage is TRBJ2-2; no definite D call. The CDR3 has 13 residues. V dropped 1 base and J dropped 6 bases, with 9 bases sitting between them. Germline assignment: CDR1 SQVTM and CDR2 ANQGSEA. The CDR3 sequence: CSVEVVGSGELFF. DNA of the CDR3: TGCAGCGTTGAAGTGGTTGGGTCCGGGGAGCTGTTTTTT.

This clonotype was counted many times. The gene calls are TRBV11-2 and TRBJ2-2; TRBD2 matches at 14 bases. The V gene's germline CDR1 is SGHAT and CDR2 FQNNGV. V was clipped by 5 bases and J by 7 bases; unmatched bases: 6. The CDR3 has 16 amino acids. The DNA of the CDR3 is TGTGCCAGCAGCCTCCGACTAGCGGGAGGGGACGGGGAGCTGTTTTTT. Amino acids: CASSLRLAGGDGELFF.

This clonotype came up many times. The rearrangement uses TRBV9 and TRBJ2-7; TRBD2 might be the D (5 bases). The germline CDR1 and CDR2 sequences are SGDLS and YYNGEE. V shed 3 bases and J shed 2 bases, with 18 bases lying between them. This CDR3 has 16 amino acids. In DNA form, the CDR3 reads TGTGCCAGCAGCGCTACCGAGGACTTACCGGCCTACGAGCAGTACTTC. It codes for CASSATEDLPAYEQYF.

This clonotype has a handful of counts. The V call is TRBV28, the J call TRBJ2-5, with D perhaps assigned TRBD1 or TRBD2 (7 bases each). Trimming removed 5 bases at V and 2 bases at J, with 21 bases between. Germline V lookup: CDR1 MDHEN, CDR2 SYDVKM. This CDR3 is built from 17 residues. As DNA, the CDR3 is TGTGCCAGCAGTCCCTTGGGGGAGGGGGCGATGCAAGAGACCCAGTACTTC. Its protein is CASSPLGEGAMQETQYF. The full variable domain, rest sourced from reference TRBV28 and TRBJ2-5, is DVKVTQSSRYLVKRTGEKVFLECVQDMDHENMFWYRQDPGLGLRLIYFSYDVKMKEKGDIPEGYSVSREKKERFSLILESASTNQTSMYLCASSPLGEGAMQETQYFGPGTRLLVL.

In this sample, this clonotype turned up a few times. The chain employs TRBV20-1 and TRBJ2-7; TRBD1 matches 7 bases. The CDR3 consists of 14 residues. With V trimmed by 3 bases and J by 0 bases, 5 bases remained unmatched. Germline CDR1 reads DFQATT; CDR2 reads SNEGSKA (reference sequence). The CDR3 reads CSARLRGRSYEQYF. CDR3 sequence (DNA): TGCAGTGCTAGGTTGAGGGGGCGCTCCTACGAGCAGTACTTC.

A remark on this clonotype: A read error may be the cause here, since a much bigger clone is one base away. This chain connects TRBV7-2 to TRBJ2-3, with TRBD2 identical over 13 bases. The CDR3 consists of 20 residues. CDR1 and CDR2 from the germline V gene are SGHTA and FQGNSA. J gave up 4 bases and V 2 bases, and 15 bases lay outside the gene matches. CDR3 protein: CASSLTTPHLLAGGADTQYF. CDR3 bases: TGTGCCAGCAGCTTAACTACCCCTCATCTACTAGCGGGAGGGGCAGATACGCAGTATTTT.

CDR3 DNA sequence: TGCAGTGCTGGAAGGACAGGGATAACCTACGAGCAGTACTTC. This sequence encodes CSAGRTGITYEQYF. The chain joins TRBV20-1 to TRBJ2-7; TRBD1 agrees at 8 bases. The germline gives CDR1 DFQATT, CDR2 SNEGSKA (reference sequence). This CDR3 comprises 14 residues. Unmatched junction bases numbered 8, after V lost 5 bases and J lost 2 bases.

As concerns this clonotype: Possible read error: a much larger clone is one base away. V is TRBV2 and J is TRBJ2-2, with D possibly TRBD1 on 6 matching bases. This CDR3 region has 15 residues. V gave up 7 bases and J gave up 4 bases, with 16 bases separating them. Germline V gene data show CDR1 as SNHLY and CDR2 as FYNNEI. The CDR3: CASNGAGATTGELFF. In DNA form, the CDR3 reads TGTGCCAGCAACGGGGCAGGGGCGACCACCGGGGAGCTGTTTTTT.

This clonotype was observed at least ten times. The rearrangement joins TRBV11-3 to TRBJ2-1; TRBD2 might be the D (6 bases). Deletions cut 5 bases from V and 10 bases from J, with 15 bases between. CDR1 and CDR2 from the germline V gene are SGHNT and YENEEA. The CDR3 is 13 residues long. CDR3 DNA: TGTGCCAGCAGCGACCGACTAGTTGACGAGCAGTTCTTC. Protein product: CASSDRLVDEQFF.

At least ten counts were recorded for this clonotype. V usage is TRBV6-6 and J usage is TRBJ2-1; TRBD1 agrees at 7 bases. The germline CDR1 and CDR2 sequences are MNHNY and SVGAGI (reference sequence). The CDR3 is 15 residues long. V trimming: 1 base; J trimming: 5 bases; junction bases outside the gene matches: 5. CDR3 nucleotide sequence: TGTGCCAGCAGTTACTACAGGGGCGTAAACAATGAGCAGTTCTTC. This encodes CASSYYRGVNNEQFF.

This clonotype was counted at least ten times. The V and J genes are TRBV2 and TRBJ2-1; 9 bases agree with TRBD1. V was clipped by 9 bases and J by 4 bases; unmatched bases: 7. This CDR3 spans 14 amino acids. Germline V gene data show CDR1 as SNHLY and CDR2 as FYNNEI. This chain's CDR3 is CASKPGQGYNEQFF. The CDR3 bases are TGTGCCAGTAAACCGGGACAGGGATACAATGAGCAGTTCTTC.

The sample holds many counts of this clonotype. The chain employs TRBV18 and TRBJ1-1; D uncertain. Germline V gene sequence: CDR1 KGHSH, CDR2 LQKENI. V lost 4 bases, J lost 6 bases, and 9 bases lay in between. The CDR3 consists of 12 residues. In DNA form, the CDR3 reads TGTGCCAGCTCACAGGGAATGGCTGAAGCTTTCTTT. Translation: CASSQGMAEAFF.